This T cell receptor (delta chain) was recorded in a study of Vδ1+ human thymocytes. Broader study findings: Thymic TRG and TRD repertoires appeared highly polyclonal.

The template was reverse-transcribed extracted RNA. Pooled V-gene forward primers with one constant-region reverse primer generated the CDR3 amplicons by multiplex PCR. TCRdb applied CATT to the multiplex PCR reads for clone calling. Of about 25,000 delta-chain clones detected, roughly 6.7% appear once; the ten largest clones hold approximately 1%. Germline V gene sequence: CDR1 TSWWSYY, CDR2 QGS. The CDR3 runs 15 residues. V lost 5 bases and J lost 5; bases outside the gene matches: 11. Comment on this clone: Antigen specificity is unknown.

The sequenced sample consisted of Vdelta1+ gamma-delta thymocytes from the thymus. Subset meaning: FACS-sorted CD3+ TCRalphabeta- TCRVdelta1+ TCRVdelta2- thymocytes. This TCR was recovered from a girl younger than two who had congenital heart surgery. This sequence joins TRDV1 and TRDJ1, with 7 bases lining up with TRDD3. The CDR3 region has the DNA TGTGCTCTTGGGCCGCCCGCCGGACTGGGGGATAAACTCATCTTT. Amino acids: CALGPPAGLGDKLIF.